This TCR beta chain was obtained from a study of T cell repertoires in cytomegalovirus infection. Study-level findings and limits: Pooled public TCR beta family frequency picked out CMV carriers with the relevant HLA.

This clonotype was found once. Antigen specificity is unknown. TCRdb re-analysed the reads in MiXCR, keeping a single row per CDR3 protein. The sample shows about 830,000 distinct CDR3 sequences, less than 35% of them seen only once. After removal of 0 bases from V and 4 bases from J, the junction contained 8 bases not matched to a gene. Per germline, CDR1 MGHRA and CDR2 YSYEKL. This CDR3 contains 16 residues. This specimen was cultured CD8+ T cells from PBMCs, taken from culture after CMV antigen stimulation. The chain combines TRBV4-1 with TRBJ2-5; TRBD1 matches at 7 bases. This receptor was obtained from a human donor in good health (CMV status not recorded). Some clones in this sample may be carry-over from other donors' samples. CDR3 in amino acids: CASSQDQGVPPETQYF. CDR3 nucleotide sequence: TGCGCCAGCAGCCAAGATCAGGGGGTCCCCCCAGAGACCCAGTACTTC.